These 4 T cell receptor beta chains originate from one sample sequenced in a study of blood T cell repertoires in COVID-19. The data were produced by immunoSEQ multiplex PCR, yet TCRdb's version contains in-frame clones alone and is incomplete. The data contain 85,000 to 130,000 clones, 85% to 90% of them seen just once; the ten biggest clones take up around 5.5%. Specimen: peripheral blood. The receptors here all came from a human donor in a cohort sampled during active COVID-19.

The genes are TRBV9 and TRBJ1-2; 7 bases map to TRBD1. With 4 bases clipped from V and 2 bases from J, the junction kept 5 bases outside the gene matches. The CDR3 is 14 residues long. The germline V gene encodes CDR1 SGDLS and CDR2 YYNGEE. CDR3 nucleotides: TGTGCCAGCAGCCCAGGGGGACTGAACTATGGCTACACCTTC. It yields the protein CASSPGGLNYGYTF.

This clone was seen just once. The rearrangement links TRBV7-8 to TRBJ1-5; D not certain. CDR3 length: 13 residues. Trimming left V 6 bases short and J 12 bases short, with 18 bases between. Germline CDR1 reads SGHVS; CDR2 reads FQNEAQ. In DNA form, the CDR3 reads TGTGCCAGCAGTCTAAGAGGGCCACTTCACCAGCATTTT. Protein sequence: CASSLRGPLHQHF. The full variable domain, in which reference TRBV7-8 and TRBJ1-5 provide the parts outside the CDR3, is GAGVSQSPRYKVAKRGQDVALRCDPISGHVSLFWYQQALGQGPEFLTYFQNEAQLDKSGLPSDRFFAERPEGSVSTLKIQRTQQEDSAVYLCASSLRGPLHQHFGDGTRLSIL.

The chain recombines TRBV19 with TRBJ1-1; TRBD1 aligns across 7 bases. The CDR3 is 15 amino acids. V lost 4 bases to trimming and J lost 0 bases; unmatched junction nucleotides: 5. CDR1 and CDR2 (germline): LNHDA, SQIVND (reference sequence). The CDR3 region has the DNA TGTGCCAGTAGTACCCCGACAGGGATGAACACTGAAGCTTTCTTT. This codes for CASSTPTGMNTEAFF. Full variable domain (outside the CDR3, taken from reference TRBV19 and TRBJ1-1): DGGITQSPKYLFRKEGQNVTLSCEQNLNHDAMYWYRQDPGQGLRLIYYSQIVNDFQKGDIAEGYSVSREKKESFPLTVTSAQKNPTAFYLCASSTPTGMNTEAFFGQGTRLTVV.

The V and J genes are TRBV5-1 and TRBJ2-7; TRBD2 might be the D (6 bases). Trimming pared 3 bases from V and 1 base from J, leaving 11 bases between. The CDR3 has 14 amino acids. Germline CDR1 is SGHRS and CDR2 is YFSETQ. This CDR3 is CASSWGDGSYEQYF. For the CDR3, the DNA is TGCGCCAGCAGCTGGGGGGACGGATCCTACGAGCAGTACTTC.